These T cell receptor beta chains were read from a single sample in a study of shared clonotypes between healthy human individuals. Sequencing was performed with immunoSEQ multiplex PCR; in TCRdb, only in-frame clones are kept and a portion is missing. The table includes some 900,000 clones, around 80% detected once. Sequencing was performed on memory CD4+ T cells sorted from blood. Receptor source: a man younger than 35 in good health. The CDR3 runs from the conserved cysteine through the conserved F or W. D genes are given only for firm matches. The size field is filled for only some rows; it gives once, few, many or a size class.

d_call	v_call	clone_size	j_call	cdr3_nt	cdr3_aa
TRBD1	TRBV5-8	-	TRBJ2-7	TGTGCCAGCGGCCGGGACAGGGCTAGCTCCTACGAGCAGTACTTC	CASGRDRASSYEQYF
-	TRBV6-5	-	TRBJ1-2	TGTGCCAGCAGATCCCAGGGGGGCTACACCTTC	CASRSQGGYTF
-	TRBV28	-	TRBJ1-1	TGTGCCAGCAAGTGGGACCAGGGGTACCACACTGAAGCTTTCTTT	CASKWDQGYHTEAFF
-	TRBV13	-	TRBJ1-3	TGTGCCAGCAGGTCGACCTCTGGAAACACCATATATTTT	CASRSTSGNTIYF
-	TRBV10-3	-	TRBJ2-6	TGTGCCATGGGGGCTGGGGCCAACGTCCTGACTTTC	CAMGAGANVLTF
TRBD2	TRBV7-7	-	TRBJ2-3	TGTGCTAGCAGCCCCGGACTAGGAGGAGATACGCAGTATTTT	CASSPGLGGDTQYF
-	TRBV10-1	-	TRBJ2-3	TGCGCCAGCAGTGAGCCTAGAGGTACAGATACGCAGTATTTT	CASSEPRGTDTQYF
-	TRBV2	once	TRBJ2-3	TGTGCCAGCAGTCAGGGCGGGGGCACAGATACGCAGTATTTT	CASSQGGGTDTQYF
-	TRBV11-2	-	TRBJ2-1	TGTGCCAGCAGCTTAGCGGGGTACAATGAGCAGTTCTTC	CASSLAGYNEQFF
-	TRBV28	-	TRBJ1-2	TGTGCCAGCAGACAACCGGAGACAGTCTATGGCTACACCTTC	CASRQPETVYGYTF
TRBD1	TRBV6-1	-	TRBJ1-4	TGTGCCAGCAGTGCTTCACCCGGACAGGGAGCGAATGAAAAACTGTTTTTT	CASSASPGQGANEKLFF
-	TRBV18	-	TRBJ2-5	TGTGCCAGCTCACGCCAGGGAAGGGAGACCCAGTACTTC	CASSRQGRETQYF
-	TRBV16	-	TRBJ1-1	TGTGCCAGCAGCCAATCGAGCATCGGCGCTGAAGCTTTCTTT	CASSQSSIGAEAFF
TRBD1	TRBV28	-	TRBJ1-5	TGTGCCAGCAGTCCCGGACAGGGTTCTGGAGGCAATCAGCCCCAGCATTTT	CASSPGQGSGGNQPQHF
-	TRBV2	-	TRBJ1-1	TGTGCCACGCAAGAGGGGACTGAAGCTTTCTTT	CATQEGTEAFF
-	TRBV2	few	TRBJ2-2	TGTGCCAGCAGTCGACTGAACACCGGGGAGCTGTTTTTT	CASSRLNTGELFF
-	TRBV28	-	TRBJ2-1	-	CASSLGFRFGGADLNAGNEQFF
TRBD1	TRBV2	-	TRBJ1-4	TGTGCCACGACAGGGGCCAAGGACGAAAAACTGTTTTTT	CATTGAKDEKLFF
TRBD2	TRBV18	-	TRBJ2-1	TGTGCCAGCTCACGAGTTCGCGGGGGTGTCTCCTACAATGAGCAGTTCTTC	CASSRVRGGVSYNEQFF
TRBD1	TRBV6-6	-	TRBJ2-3	TGTGCCAGCAGTAACGACAGGGGAGGATGGGATACGCAGTATTTT	CASSNDRGGWDTQYF
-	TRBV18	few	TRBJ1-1	TGTGCCAGCTCGTCCAGACCCACTGAAGCTTTCTTT	CASSSRPTEAFF
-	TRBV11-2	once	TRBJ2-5	TGTGCCAGCAGCTTAAATAGGCAAGAGACCCAGTACTTC	CASSLNRQETQYF
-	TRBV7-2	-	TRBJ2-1	TGTGCCAGCAGCTTGCGACCGAACAATGAGCAGTTCTTC	CASSLRPNNEQFF
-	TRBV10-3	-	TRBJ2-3	TGTGCCATCAGGGACACAGTGCCCACAGATACGCAGTATTTT	CAIRDTVPTDTQYF
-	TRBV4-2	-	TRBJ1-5	TGTGCCAGCAGCCAAGATCAAGTAGGGGCGAATCAGCCCCAGCATTTT	CASSQDQVGANQPQHF
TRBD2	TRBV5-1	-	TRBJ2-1	TGCGCCAGCAGCACGAACCTAGCGGGCCCATACAATGAGCAGTTCTTC	CASSTNLAGPYNEQFF
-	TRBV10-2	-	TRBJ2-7	TGCGCCAGCAGTGAGCCTCCCGACGGTTCCTACGAGCAGTACTTC	CASSEPPDGSYEQYF
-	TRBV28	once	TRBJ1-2	TGTGCCAGCACCTTGTTGGGGTATGGCTACACCTTC	CASTLLGYGYTF
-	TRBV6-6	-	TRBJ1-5	TGTGCCAGCAGTTACAGGGGGAATCAGCCCCAGCATTTT	CASSYRGNQPQHF
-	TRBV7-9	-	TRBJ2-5	TGTGCCAGCAGCTTTAAAGAGACCCAGTACTTC	CASSFKETQYF
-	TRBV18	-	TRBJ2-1	TGTGCCAGCTCAGGAGCAAACCACAATGAGCAGTTCTTC	CASSGANHNEQFF